Presented here are 9 T cell receptor beta chains from one specimen sequenced in a study of T cell responses to AZD1222 COVID-19 vaccine. Clones were read by immunoSEQ multiplex PCR, and TCRdb kept only the in-frame ones, dropping some. The sample has 86,000 or so clones, about 90% seen once; the top ten hold 6.9%. The specimen was peripheral blood, collected 28 days after the second AZD1222 dose. Receptors were obtained from an adult who received the AZD1222 COVID-19 vaccine.

The V gene is TRBV12-3 or TRBV12-4, the J gene TRBJ1-5; D not resolved. Trimming removed 6 bases at V and 9 bases at J, with 15 bases between. The CDR3 is 13 residues long. CDR3 sequence (DNA): TGTGCCAGCAGGGCGGCGGTCTCTTGGCCCCAGCATTTT. Its protein is CASRAAVSWPQHF.

This clone was seen a handful of times. This rearrangement joins TRBV12-1 to TRBJ1-3; the table's D call, TRBD1, has no DNA check behind it. TRBV12-1 is labeled a pseudogene. The CDR3 length is 15 residues. DNA for the CDR3: TGTGCCAGCAGCCCGGGACAGTTATCTGGAAACACCATATATTTT. Amino acids: CASSPGQLSGNTIYF.

This clone was detected only a few times. V gene TRBV4-2 combines with J gene TRBJ1-4; a possible D gene is TRBD1 (6 bases). Germline loops: CDR1 LGHNA, CDR2 YNFKEQ. CDR3 length equals 17 residues. V was cut by 4 bases and J by 8 bases, with 23 bases left in between. This CDR3 is CASSRVNSLQGREKLFF. Here the CDR3 DNA reads TGTGCCAGCAGCCGCGTGAATTCGCTACAGGGTCGAGAAAAACTGTTTTTT.

The chain links TRBV9 to TRBJ1-1, with D perhaps TRBD1 (6 bases). Germline V lookup: CDR1 SGDLS, CDR2 YYNGEE. This CDR3 comprises 15 residues. Trimming stripped 0 bases from V and 1 base from J, with 10 bases between. Written as DNA, the CDR3 is TGTGCCAGCAGCGTAGTCAACAGGGCGAACACTGAAGCTTTCTTT. As protein: CASSVVNRANTEAFF.

This clone was observed a single time. The chain has TRBV1 and TRBJ2-5. TRBV1 is a listed pseudogene. The CDR3 has 12 residues. The CDR3 region is CTSSRTQETQYF. CDR3 sequence (DNA): TGCACCAGCAGCCGTACCCAAGAGACCCAGTACTTC.

V and J are TRBV14 and TRBJ1-2; TRBD1 is a possible D gene (5 bases). CDR1 and CDR2 (germline): SGHDN, FVKESK. Between the trimmed V and J ends, which lost 3 bases and 8 bases, there was a span of 13 bases. The CDR3 runs 13 residues. CDR3: CASSHSRWGGYTF. CDR3 sequence (DNA): TGTGCCAGCAGCCACAGCCGGTGGGGGGGCTACACCTTC.

This clone was found a few times. This chain uses TRBV2 with TRBJ1-1; possibly TRBD1 for D (5 bases). CDR1 is SNHLY, CDR2 FYNNEI, per germline. Trimming stripped 2 bases from V and 9 bases from J, with 10 bases between. This CDR3 spans 12 amino acids. This chain's CDR3 is CASSETGEQAFF. In DNA, the CDR3 is TGTGCCAGCAGTGAAACAGGAGAACAAGCTTTCTTT.

This chain uses TRBV4-1 with TRBJ1-5; unclear D gene. The CDR3 covers 14 residues. V shed 0 bases and J shed 0 bases, with 3 bases lying between them. Germline V gene sequence: CDR1 MGHRA, CDR2 YSYEKL. CDR3 sequence reads: CASSQENSNQPQHF. CDR3 nucleotides: TGCGCCAGCAGCCAAGAAAATAGCAATCAGCCCCAGCATTTT.

This chain joins TRBV19 and TRBJ1-1, with a tentative D call TRBD1 (5 bases). V was clipped by 4 bases and J by 1 base, with 10 bases between them. The CDR3 extends over 14 amino acids. The germline CDR1 and CDR2 sequences are LNHDA and SQIVND (reference sequence). The CDR3 reads CASSNRDGNTEAFF. The CDR3 DNA sequence: TGTGCCAGTAGTAACCGGGACGGGAACACTGAAGCTTTCTTT.